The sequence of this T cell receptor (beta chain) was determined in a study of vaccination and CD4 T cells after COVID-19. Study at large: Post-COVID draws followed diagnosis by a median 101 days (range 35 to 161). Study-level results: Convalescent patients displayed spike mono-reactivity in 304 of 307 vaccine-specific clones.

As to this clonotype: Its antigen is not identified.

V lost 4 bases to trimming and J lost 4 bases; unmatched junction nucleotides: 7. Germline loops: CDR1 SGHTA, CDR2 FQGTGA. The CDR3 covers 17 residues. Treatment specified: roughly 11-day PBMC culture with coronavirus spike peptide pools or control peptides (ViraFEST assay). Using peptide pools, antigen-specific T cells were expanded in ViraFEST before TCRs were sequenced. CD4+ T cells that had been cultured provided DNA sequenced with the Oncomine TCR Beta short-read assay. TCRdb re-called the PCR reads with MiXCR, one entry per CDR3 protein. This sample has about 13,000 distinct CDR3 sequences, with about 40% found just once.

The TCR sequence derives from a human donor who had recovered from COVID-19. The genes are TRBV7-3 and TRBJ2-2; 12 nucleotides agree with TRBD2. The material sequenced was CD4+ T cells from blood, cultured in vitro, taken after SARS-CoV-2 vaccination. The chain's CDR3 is CASSSRRTSGITGELFF. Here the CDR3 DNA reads TGTGCCAGCAGCTCCCGCCGGACTAGCGGGATCACCGGGGAGCTGTTTTTT.